This TCR beta chain emerged from a study of CD8+CD57+ T cells in acquired aplastic anemia. The wider study: Sorted CD4+ and CD8+ cells gave an average of around 3 ug of DNA. The study obtained 8.5 million to 12 million reads on average for CD4+ cells from healthy donors. Overall study findings and caveats: CD8+ Simpson's diversity did not differ significantly between patients and controls. Common to patients and controls were roughly 30 CD8+ CDR3 sequences.

On this clonotype itself: Its antigen remains unidentified.

V dropped 4 bases and J dropped 0 bases, with 13 bases sitting between them. This CDR3 is 16 amino acids long. Germline V CDR1 and CDR2: MNHNS, SASEGT. Template material for TCR beta VDJ and CDR3 profiling consisted of genomic DNA. TCRdb re-derived calls from the reads in MiXCR, one entry per CDR3 protein. The sample carries approximately 130,000 distinct CDR3 sequences, less than 45% recorded once. Material for sequencing was sorted CD4+, CD8+, or CD8+CD57+ T cells (not recorded which) from PBMCs. The rearrangement joins TRBV6-1 to TRBJ1-3; possibly TRBD1 for D (5 bases). The TCR sequence derives from a human donor in good health, serving as a control. In nucleotides, the CDR3 is TGTGCCAGCAGTGCACAGGATCTTATCTCTGGAAACACCATATATTTT. Protein: CASSAQDLISGNTIYF.